This T cell receptor beta chain is from a study of Ad26.COV2.S vaccination and SARS-CoV-2 variants. The repertoire was sequenced with immunoSEQ multiplex PCR; TCRdb's copy has only in-frame clones and lacks some. The sample carries about 350,000 clones, 75% to 90% recorded once. About this clone: Its matching antigen is unknown.

The treatment denotes: approximately 18 received Ad26.COV2.S at low or high dose, single or two shots; about 5 received placebo; per-sample allocation not given. The study sampled participants on day 63 after the first vaccine or placebo injection. Points from the study as a whole: The study found similar non-spike TCR breadth in vaccine and placebo recipients.

This material consisted of peripheral blood, taken in a trial of Ad26.COV2.S vaccine versus placebo. The clonotype originates from a person between 18 and 65 years old who received the Ad26.COV2.S COVID-19 vaccine or a placebo.

As DNA, the CDR3 is TGTGCCAGCAGCTTGGGACTAGCGGGGACCGAGCAGTACTTC. This translates into CASSLGLAGTEQYF. The rearrangement uses TRBV7-2 and TRBJ2-7, with TRBD2 matching over 13 bases. Unmatched junction bases numbered 2, after V lost 3 bases and J lost 6 bases. The length of the CDR3 is 14 residues. Germline CDR1 SGHTA, CDR2 FQGNSA.